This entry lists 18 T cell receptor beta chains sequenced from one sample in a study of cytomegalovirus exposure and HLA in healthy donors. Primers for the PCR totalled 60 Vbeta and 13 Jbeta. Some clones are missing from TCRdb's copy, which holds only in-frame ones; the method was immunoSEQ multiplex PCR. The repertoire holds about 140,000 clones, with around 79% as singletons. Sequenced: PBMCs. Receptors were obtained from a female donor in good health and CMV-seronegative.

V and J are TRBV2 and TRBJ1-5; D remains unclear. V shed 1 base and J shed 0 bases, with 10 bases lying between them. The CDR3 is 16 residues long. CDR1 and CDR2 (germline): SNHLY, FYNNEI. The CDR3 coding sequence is TGTGCCAGCAGTGAAGAGTCAGGTAATAGCAATCAGCCCCAGCATTTT. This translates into CASSEESGNSNQPQHF.

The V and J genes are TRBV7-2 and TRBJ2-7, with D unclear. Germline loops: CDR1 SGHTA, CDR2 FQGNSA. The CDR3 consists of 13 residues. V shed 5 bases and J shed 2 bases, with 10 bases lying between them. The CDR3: CASSLLQAYEQYF. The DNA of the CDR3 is TGTGCCAGCAGCCTTTTGCAGGCCTACGAGCAGTACTTC. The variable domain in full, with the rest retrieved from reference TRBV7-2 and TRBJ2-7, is GAGVSQSPSNKVTEKGKDVELRCDPISGHTALYWYRQSLGQGLEFLIYFQGNSAPDKSGLPSDRFSAERTGGSVSTLTIQRTQQEDSAVYLCASSLLQAYEQYFGPGTRLTVT.

CDR3 nucleotides: TGTGCCAGCAGACCCGACAGCCTCTATGGCTACACCTTC. The encoded protein is CASRPDSLYGYTF. The J gene is TRBJ1-2, the V gene TRBV27; TRBD1 is a possible D gene (5 bases). With 6 bases removed from V and 4 bases from J, the gap between germline ends came to 12 bases. Germline CDR1 reads MNHEY; CDR2 reads SMNVEV (reference sequence). This CDR3 comprises 13 residues.

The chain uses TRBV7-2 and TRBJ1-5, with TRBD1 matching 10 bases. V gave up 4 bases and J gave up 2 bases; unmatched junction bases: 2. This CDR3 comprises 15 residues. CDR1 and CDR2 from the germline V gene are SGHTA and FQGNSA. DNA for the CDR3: TGTGCCAGCAGCTCGGACAGGGGGGGCAATCAGCCCCAGCATTTT. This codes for CASSSDRGGNQPQHF.

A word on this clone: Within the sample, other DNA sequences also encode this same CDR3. For the CDR3, the DNA is TGTGCCAGCAGATGGGCGGGGATTAATCAGCCCCAGCATTTT. It is translated as CASRWAGINQPQHF. The V and J genes are TRBV28 and TRBJ1-5, with D hard to call. CDR1 and CDR2 (germline): MDHEN, SYDVKM. Trimming left V 6 bases short and J 4 bases short, with 13 bases between. CDR3 size: 14 residues.

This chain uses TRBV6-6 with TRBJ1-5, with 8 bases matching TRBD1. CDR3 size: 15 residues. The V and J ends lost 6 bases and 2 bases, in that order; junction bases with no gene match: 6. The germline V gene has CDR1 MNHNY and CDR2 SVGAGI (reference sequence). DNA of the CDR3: TGTGCCAGCAGCCCCTCGGGACAGGGCAATCAGCCCCAGCATTTT. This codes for CASSPSGQGNQPQHF.

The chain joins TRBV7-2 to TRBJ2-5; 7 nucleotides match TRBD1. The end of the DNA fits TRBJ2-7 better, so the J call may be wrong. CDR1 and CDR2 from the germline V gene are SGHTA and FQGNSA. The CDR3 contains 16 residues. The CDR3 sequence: CASSLADRDSPYEQYF. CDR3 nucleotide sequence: TGTGCCAGCAGCTTAGCCGACAGGGATTCCCCCTACGAGCAGTACTTC.

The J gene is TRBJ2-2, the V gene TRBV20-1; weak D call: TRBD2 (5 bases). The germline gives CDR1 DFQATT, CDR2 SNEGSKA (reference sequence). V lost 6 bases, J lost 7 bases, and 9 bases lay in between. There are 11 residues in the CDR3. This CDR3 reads CSARGFGELFF. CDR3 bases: TGCAGTGCCCGGGGTTTCGGGGAGCTGTTTTTT.

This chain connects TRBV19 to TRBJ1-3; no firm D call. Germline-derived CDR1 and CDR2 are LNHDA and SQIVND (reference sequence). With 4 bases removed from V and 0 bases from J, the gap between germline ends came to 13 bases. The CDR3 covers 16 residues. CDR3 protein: CASSKDGLISGNTIYF. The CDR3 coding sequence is TGTGCCAGTAGTAAGGACGGACTGATCTCTGGAAACACCATATATTTT. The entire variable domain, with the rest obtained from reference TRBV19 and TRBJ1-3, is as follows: DGGITQSPKYLFRKEGQNVTLSCEQNLNHDAMYWYRQDPGQGLRLIYYSQIVNDFQKGDIAEGYSVSREKKESFPLTVTSAQKNPTAFYLCASSKDGLISGNTIYFGEGSWLTVV.

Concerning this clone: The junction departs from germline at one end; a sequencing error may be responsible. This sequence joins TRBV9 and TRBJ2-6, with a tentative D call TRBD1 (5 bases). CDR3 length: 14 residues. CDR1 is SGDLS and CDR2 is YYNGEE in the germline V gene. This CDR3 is CASSIVGGANALTF. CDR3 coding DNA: TGTGCCAGCAGCATAGTAGGTGGGGCCAACGCCCTGACTTTC.

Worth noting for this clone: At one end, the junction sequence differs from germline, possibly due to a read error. CDR3 in amino acids: CASSSLAGGGETQYF. DNA for the CDR3: TGTGCTAGCAGCTCGCTAGCGGGGGGGGGAGAGACCCAGTACTTC. The V call is TRBV7-7, the J call TRBJ2-5, with 12 bases fitting TRBD2. The length of the CDR3 is 15 residues. CDR1 SSHAT and CDR2 FNYEAQ come from the germline V gene (reference sequence). The full variable domain, with the rest looked up from reference TRBV7-7 and TRBJ2-5, is GAGVSQSPRYKVTKRGQDVTLRCDPISSHATLYWYQQALGQGPEFLTYFNYEAQPDKSGLPSDRFSAERPEGSISTLTIQRTEQRDSAMYRCASSSLAGGGETQYFGPGTRLLVL.

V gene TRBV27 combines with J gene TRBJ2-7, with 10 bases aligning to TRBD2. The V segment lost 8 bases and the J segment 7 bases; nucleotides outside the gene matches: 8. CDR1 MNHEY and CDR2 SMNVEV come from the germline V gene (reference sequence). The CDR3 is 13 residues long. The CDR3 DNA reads TGTGCCAGCCGAGCGGGGGGGTTCGTGGAGCAGTACTTC. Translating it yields CASRAGGFVEQYF.

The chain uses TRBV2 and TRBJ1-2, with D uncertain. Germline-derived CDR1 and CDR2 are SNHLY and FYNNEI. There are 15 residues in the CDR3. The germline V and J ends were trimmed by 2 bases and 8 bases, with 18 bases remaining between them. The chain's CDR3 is CASSETRILNGGYTF. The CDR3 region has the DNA TGTGCCAGCAGTGAAACCCGGATCCTTAACGGGGGCTACACCTTC.

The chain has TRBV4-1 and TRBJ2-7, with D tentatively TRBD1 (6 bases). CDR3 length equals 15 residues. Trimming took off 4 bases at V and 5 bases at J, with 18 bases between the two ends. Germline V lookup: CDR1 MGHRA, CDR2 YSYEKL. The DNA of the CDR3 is TGCGCCAGCAGCCCACGAGAGGGGGTAGTCAACGAGCAGTACTTC. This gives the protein CASSPREGVVNEQYF.

The CDR3 DNA is TGTGCCAGTACCCCGGGACTAGCTCCGACCTACGAGCAGTACTTC. It is translated as CASTPGLAPTYEQYF. The chain is built from TRBV19 and TRBJ2-7; 9 positions match TRBD2. Germline V gene sequence: CDR1 LNHDA, CDR2 SQIVND (reference sequence). J gave up 2 bases and V 7 bases, and 9 bases lay outside the gene matches. The CDR3 sequence is 15 residues long. Full variable domain (missing parts from reference TRBV19 and TRBJ2-7): DGGITQSPKYLFRKEGQNVTLSCEQNLNHDAMYWYRQDPGQGLRLIYYSQIVNDFQKGDIAEGYSVSREKKESFPLTVTSAQKNPTAFYLCASTPGLAPTYEQYFGPGTRLTVT.

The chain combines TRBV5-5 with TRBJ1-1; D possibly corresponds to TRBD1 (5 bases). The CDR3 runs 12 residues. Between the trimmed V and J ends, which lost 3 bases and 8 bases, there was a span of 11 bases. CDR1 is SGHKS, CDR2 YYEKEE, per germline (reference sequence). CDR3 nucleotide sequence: TGTGCCAGCAGCTGGGGGGACGGGGAAGCTTTCTTT. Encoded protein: CASSWGDGEAFF.

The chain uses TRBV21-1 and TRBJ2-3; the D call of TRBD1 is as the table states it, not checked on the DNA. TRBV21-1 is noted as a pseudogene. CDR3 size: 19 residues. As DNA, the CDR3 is TGTGCCAGCAGCCCAGAAAGAACAGGGGAGATGAGAAACACAGATACGCAGTATTTT. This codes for CASSPERTGEMRNTDTQYF.

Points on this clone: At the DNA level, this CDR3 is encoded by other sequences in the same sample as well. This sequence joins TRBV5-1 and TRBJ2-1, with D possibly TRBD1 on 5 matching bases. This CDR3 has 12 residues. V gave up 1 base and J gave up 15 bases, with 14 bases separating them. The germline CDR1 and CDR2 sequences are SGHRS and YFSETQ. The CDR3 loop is CASSLRGAFGFF. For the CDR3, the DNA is TGCGCCAGCAGCTTGAGGGGCGCGTTTGGGTTCTTC. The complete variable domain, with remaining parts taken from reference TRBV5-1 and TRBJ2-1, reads KAGVTQTPRYLIKTRGQQVTLSCSPISGHRSVSWYQQTPGQGLQFLFEYFSETQRNKGNFPGRFSGRQFSNSRSEMNVSTLELGDSALYLCASSLRGAFGFFGPGTRLTVL.